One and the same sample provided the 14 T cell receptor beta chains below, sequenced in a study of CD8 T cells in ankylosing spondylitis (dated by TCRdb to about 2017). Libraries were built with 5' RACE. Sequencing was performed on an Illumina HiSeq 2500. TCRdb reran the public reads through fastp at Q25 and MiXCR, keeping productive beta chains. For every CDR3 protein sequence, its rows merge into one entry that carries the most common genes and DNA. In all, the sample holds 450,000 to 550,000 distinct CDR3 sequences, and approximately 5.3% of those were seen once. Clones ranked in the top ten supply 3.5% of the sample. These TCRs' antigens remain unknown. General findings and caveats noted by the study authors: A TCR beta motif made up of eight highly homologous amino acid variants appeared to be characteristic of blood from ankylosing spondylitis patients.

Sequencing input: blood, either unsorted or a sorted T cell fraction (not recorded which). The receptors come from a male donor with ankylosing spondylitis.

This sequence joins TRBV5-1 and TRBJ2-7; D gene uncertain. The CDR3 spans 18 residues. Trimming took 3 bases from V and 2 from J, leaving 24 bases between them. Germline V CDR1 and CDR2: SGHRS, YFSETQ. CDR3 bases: TGCGCCAGCAGCTCCCGGCCCCTCGGAAGTTTTTTCCCCTACGAGCAGTACTTC. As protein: CASSSRPLGSFFPYEQYF.

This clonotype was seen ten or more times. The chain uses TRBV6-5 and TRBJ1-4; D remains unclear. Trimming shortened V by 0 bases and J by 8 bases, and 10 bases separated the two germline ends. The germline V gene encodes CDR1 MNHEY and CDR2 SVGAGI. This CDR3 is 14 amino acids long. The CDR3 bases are TGTGCCAGCAGTTACTCGTTGCGAGGGGAAAAACTGTTTTTT. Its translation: CASSYSLRGEKLFF.

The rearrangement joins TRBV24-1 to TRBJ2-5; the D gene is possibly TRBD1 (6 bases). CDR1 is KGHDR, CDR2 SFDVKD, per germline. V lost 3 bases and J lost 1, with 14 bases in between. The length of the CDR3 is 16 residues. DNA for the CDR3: TGTGCCACCAGTGATATAAAGACAGGCCTCCAAGAGACCCAGTACTTC. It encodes CATSDIKTGLQETQYF.

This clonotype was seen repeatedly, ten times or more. CDR3 loop: CATSRATSLAREQYF. CDR3 nucleotide sequence: TGTGCCACCAGCAGAGCGACTAGCTTAGCCCGCGAGCAGTACTTC. The chain joins TRBV15 to TRBJ2-7; 7 bases agree with TRBD2. This CDR3 is 15 amino acids long. Germline loops: CDR1 LNHNV, CDR2 YYDKDF (reference sequence). The V segment lost 1 base and the J segment 6 bases; nucleotides outside the gene matches: 9.

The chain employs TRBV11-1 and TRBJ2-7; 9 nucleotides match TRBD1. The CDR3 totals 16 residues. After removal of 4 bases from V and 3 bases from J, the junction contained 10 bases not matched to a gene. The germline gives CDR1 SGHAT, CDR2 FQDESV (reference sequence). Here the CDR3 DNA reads TGTGCCAGCAGCTCCCCGCCGGGACAGGGCCTCTACGAGCAGTACTTC. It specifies CASSSPPGQGLYEQYF.

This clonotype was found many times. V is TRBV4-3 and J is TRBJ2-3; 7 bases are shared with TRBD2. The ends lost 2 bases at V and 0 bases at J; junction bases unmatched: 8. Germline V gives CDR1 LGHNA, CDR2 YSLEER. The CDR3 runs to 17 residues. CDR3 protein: CASSQSRTRASTDTQYF. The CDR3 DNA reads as TGCGCCAGCAGCCAATCAAGGACTAGAGCTAGCACAGATACGCAGTATTTT.

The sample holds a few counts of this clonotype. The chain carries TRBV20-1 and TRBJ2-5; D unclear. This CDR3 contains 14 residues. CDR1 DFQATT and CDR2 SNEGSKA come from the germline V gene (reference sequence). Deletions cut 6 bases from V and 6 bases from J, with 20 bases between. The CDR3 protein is CSANFGLAPKTQYF. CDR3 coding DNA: TGCAGTGCCAACTTCGGGCTCGCCCCTAAGACCCAGTACTTC.

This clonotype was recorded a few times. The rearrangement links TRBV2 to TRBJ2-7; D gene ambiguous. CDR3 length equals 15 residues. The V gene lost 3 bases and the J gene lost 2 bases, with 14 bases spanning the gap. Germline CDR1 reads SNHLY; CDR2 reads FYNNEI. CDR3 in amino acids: CASSEMGISPYEQYF. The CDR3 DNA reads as TGTGCCAGCAGTGAGATGGGGATAAGTCCCTACGAGCAGTACTTC.

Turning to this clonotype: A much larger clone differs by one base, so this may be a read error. CDR3 DNA sequence: TGTGCCAGCAGTGGCCCCCGCTCTAGCGGGAGGGTCAGAGGAGAGACCCAGTACTTC. Residues: CASSGPRSSGRVRGETQYF. The chain joins TRBV25-1 to TRBJ2-5; 12 nucleotides match TRBD2. Germline CDR1 reads MGHDK; CDR2 reads SYGVNS. The CDR3 sequence is 19 residues long. The V and J ends lost 4 bases and 4 bases, in that order; junction bases with no gene match: 16.

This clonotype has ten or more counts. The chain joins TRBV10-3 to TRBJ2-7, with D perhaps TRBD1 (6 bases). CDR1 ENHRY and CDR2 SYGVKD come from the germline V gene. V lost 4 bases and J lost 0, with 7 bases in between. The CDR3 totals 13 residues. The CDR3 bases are TGTGCCATCAGTGGGGACACCTCCTACGAGCAGTACTTC. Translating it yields CAISGDTSYEQYF.

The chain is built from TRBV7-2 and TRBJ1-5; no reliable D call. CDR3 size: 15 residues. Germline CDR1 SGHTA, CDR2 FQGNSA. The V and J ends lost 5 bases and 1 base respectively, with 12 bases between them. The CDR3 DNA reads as TGTGCCAGCAGCCTTTACGGTAGGAGCAATCAGCCCCAGCATTTT. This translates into CASSLYGRSNQPQHF.

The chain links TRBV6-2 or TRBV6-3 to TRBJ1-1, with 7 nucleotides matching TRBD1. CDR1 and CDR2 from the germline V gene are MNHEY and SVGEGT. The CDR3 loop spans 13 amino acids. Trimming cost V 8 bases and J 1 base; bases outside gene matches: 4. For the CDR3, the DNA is TGTGCCAGCTGGGACAGACCGAACACTGAAGCTTTCTTT. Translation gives CASWDRPNTEAFF.

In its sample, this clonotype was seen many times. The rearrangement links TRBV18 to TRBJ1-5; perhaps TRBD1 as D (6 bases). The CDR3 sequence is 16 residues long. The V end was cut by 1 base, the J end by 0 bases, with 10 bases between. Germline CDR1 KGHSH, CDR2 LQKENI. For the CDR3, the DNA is TGTGCCAGCTCACCACGGGACACCTATAGCAATCAGCCCCAGCATTTT. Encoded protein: CASSPRDTYSNQPQHF. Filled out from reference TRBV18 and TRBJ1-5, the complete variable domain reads NAGVMQNPRHLVRRRGQEARLRCSPMKGHSHVYWYRQLPEEGLKFMVYLQKENIIDESGMPKERFSAEFPKEGPSILRIQQVVRGDSAAYFCASSPRDTYSNQPQHFGDGTRLSIL.

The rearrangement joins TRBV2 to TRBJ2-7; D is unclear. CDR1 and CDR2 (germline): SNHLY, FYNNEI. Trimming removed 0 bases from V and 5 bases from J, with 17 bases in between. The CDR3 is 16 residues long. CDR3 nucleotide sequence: TGTGCCAGCAGTGAAGCGCTTGTTCCCTTATCCGACGAGCAGTACTTC. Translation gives CASSEALVPLSDEQYF.